This T cell receptor (beta chain) comes out of a study of regulatory T cells in long-lasting Graves disease. Regarding the study as a whole: New patients shared 800 to 1,000 public clonotypes, fewer than the approximately 2,700 shared by persistent patients.

Time point specified: newly diagnosed GD, antithyroid drugs for less than 3 months. With RNA extracted from PBMCs as input, the TCR library was made. Libraries of TCR beta came from iRepertoire HTBI primers plus Arm-PCR of CDR3 regions. TCRdb re-called the multiplex PCR reads through MiXCR, storing one row per CDR3 protein. This sample has roughly 320,000 distinct CDR3 sequences; approximately 15% occur once, and the top ten carry less than 35%. Germline CDR1 reads SGHTA; CDR2 reads FQGTGA. CDR3 length: 13 residues. The ends were cut back, 4 bases at V and 6 bases at J, with 13 bases in the middle. This clonotype was detected many times. The target antigen is unknown. This sample also belongs to another study, concerning T cells in Graves' hyperthyroidism and ophthalmopathy. That paper adds: The HTBI primer set served for first-round RT-PCR of the TCR CDR3.

This clonotype was obtained from a man aged 35 to 55 with Graves disease. V gene TRBV7-3 combines with J gene TRBJ2-7; TRBD1 is a possible D gene (7 bases). Material: peripheral blood mononuclear cells (PBMCs), obtained at new diagnosis, from a patient treated with antithyroid drugs. The CDR3 loop reads CASSSGQGGEQYF. In DNA form, the CDR3 reads TGTGCCAGCAGCTCGGGCCAGGGGGGCGAGCAGTACTTC.